These T cell receptor beta chains were read from a single sample in a study of beta chain features in type 1 diabetes. TCRdb's table, derived via immunoSEQ multiplex PCR, lists solely in-frame clones and lacks some. This sample has 250,000 to 300,000 clones, with approximately 24% found just once. Input material: naive CD4+ T cells from blood. All receptors come from a woman between 25 and 40 years old with type 1 diabetes. Each CDR3 is given with its conserved first and last residue. Each record gives: clone size, CDR3 length, V gene, D gene, J gene, CDR3 DNA, CDR3 protein. D genes are given only for firm matches. A clone size is listed for some rows: how often the clone was seen (once, few, many), or a class if it is expanded.

>few|14|TRBV10-3|-|TRBJ2-7
TGTGCCATCAGTGAGCCGGGGGAGCTGGGCGAGCAGTACTTC
CAISEPGELGEQYF
>-|14|TRBV11-2|TRBD1|TRBJ1-1
TGTGCCAGCAGCTCAGTGCGGGACAGGGGGTTAACTTTCTTT
CASSSVRDRGLTFF
>-|15|TRBV5-1|-|TRBJ2-2
TGCGCCAGCAGCCCCACTAGCACGAACACCGGGGAGCTGTTTTTT
CASSPTSTNTGELFF
>few|14|TRBV5-1|TRBD1|TRBJ2-7
TGCGCCAGCAGCTTCGGGACAGGGACCTACGAGCAGTACTTC
CASSFGTGTYEQYF
>-|14|TRBV18|TRBD1|TRBJ2-1
TGTGCCAGCTCACGGGGACAGCACTACAATGAGCAGTTCTTC
CASSRGQHYNEQFF
>few|15|TRBV11-2|-|TRBJ2-3
TGTGCCAGCAGCTCCCGGTTGCAAGAAACAGATACGCAGTATTTT
CASSSRLQETDTQYF
>-|15|TRBV30|TRBD2|TRBJ2-1
TGTGCCTGGAGTGTACCCAGCGGGGCCGGCAATGAGCAGTTCTTC
CAWSVPSGAGNEQFF
>-|15|TRBV30|TRBD1|TRBJ1-1
TGTGCCCAAGACAGGGGTCAAACTTTGAACACTGAAGCTTTCTTT
CAQDRGQTLNTEAFF
>few|15|TRBV30|-|TRBJ2-3
TGTGCCTGGAGTGTCGGCGGAACTAGCACAGATACGCAGTATTTT
CAWSVGGTSTDTQYF
>-|15|TRBV10-3|TRBD1|TRBJ2-1
TGTGCCACTGCTCTATTGACAGGGGCAGGGAATGAGCAGTTCTTC
CATALLTGAGNEQFF
>-|13|TRBV30|-|TRBJ1-2
TGTGCCTGGAGGAAAAAACAGGGCTATGGCTACACCTTC
CAWRKKQGYGYTF
>-|14|TRBV7-9|-|TRBJ2-3
TGTGCCAGCAGCCAGAGGGAGGTGGCAGATACGCAGTATTTT
CASSQREVADTQYF
>few|15|TRBV9|TRBD1|TRBJ2-1
TGTGCCAGCAGGAAGCAACGGACAGGCCACAATGAGCAGTTCTTC
CASRKQRTGHNEQFF
>few|13|TRBV5-4|-|TRBJ2-1
TGTGCCAGCAGCTTGACAGAATACAATGAGCAGTTCTTC
CASSLTEYNEQFF
>-|15|TRBV28|TRBD1|TRBJ1-1
TGTGCCAGCAGTGCCCCAGGGGGGACTAACACTGAAGCTTTCTTT
CASSAPGGTNTEAFF
>-|16|TRBV7-8|TRBD1|TRBJ1-5
TGTGCCAGCAGCTTAGTCCGGGAGGGGGCAAGGCAGCCCCAGCATTTT
CASSLVREGARQPQHF
>-|16|TRBV7-9|-|TRBJ2-1
TGTGCCAGCAGCTTAGCAGCAGGGGCATCCTACAATGAGCAGTTCTTC
CASSLAAGASYNEQFF
>few|14|TRBV9|-|TRBJ2-2
TGTGCCAGCAATCGACTAGTCGGTACCGGGGAGCTGTTTTTT
CASNRLVGTGELFF
>-|14|TRBV6-1|-|TRBJ1-4
TGTGCCAGCGTGTTGGGGGCAGCTAATGAAAAACTGTTTTTT
CASVLGAANEKLFF
>few|13|TRBV29-1|-|TRBJ1-1
TGCAGCGTTTTTACCAGGGAGGGCACTGAAGCTTTCTTT
CSVFTREGTEAFF
>few|14|TRBV4-1|TRBD2|TRBJ2-3
TGCGCCAGCAGCCAAGATAGGGGAGCGGGAACGCAGTATTTT
CASSQDRGAGTQYF
>-|15|TRBV5-1|TRBD1|TRBJ2-7
TGCGCCAGCAGCTTGTGGGCAGGGGGCTTCGACGAGCAGTACTTC
CASSLWAGGFDEQYF
>few|12|TRBV5-1|-|TRBJ2-7
TGCGCCAGCAGCGACCCAGGTAACGAGCAGTACTTC
CASSDPGNEQYF
>few|13|TRBV30|-|TRBJ2-5
TGTGCCTGGAGTGCGCAGGGGCAAGAGACCCAGTACTTC
CAWSAQGQETQYF